This TCR beta chain comes out of a study of control samples from healthy donors and cancer patients (dated by TCRdb to between 2020 and 2021). Receptor libraries were prepared by the immunoSEQ multiplex PCR assay. Drawn from immuneACCESS, this table holds only the in-frame rearrangements with V and J called that TCRdb kept. Clones are partly lost; checked studies trace under half to an unresolved V gene and leave the rest unexplained. The sample data list around 180,000 clones, and 85% to 90% of these were observed just once. Around 5% of the sample is in the top ten clones. Points on this clone: Which antigen it targets is not known. No per-base quality is available; no much larger clone lies one base away.

CDR1 and CDR2 are drawn from the germline V gene (reference sequence): LNHNV, YYDKDF. The CDR3 runs 19 amino acids, cysteine and phenylalanine included. The read is trimmed to its CDR3 DNA, 57 bases read in frame from base 1. Trimming takes 4 bases from V and 0 bases from J, and the germline ends sit 25 bases apart. The V and J genes are TRBV15 and TRBJ2-7; no D segment can be confidently identified. Sample: blood. This sequence was found in a woman younger than 45 in good health. CDR3 protein: CATSIERLEDGLSSYEQYF. The nucleotide sequence is TGTGCCACCAGCATCGAACGACTCGAGGACGGCTTAAGCTCCTACGAGCAGTACTTC.